Sequencing of this T cell receptor (beta chain) was carried out in a study of T cell clonotyping in hematopoietic cell transplantation. General observations from the study: Recipient TCR diversity dropped after transplant; expanded clonotypes rose from day 30 to 180.

The time point is: recipient sample about 28 days before transplant, after cytoreduction. Samples: about 28 days before transplant, then days 30, 100 and 180 after. The V end lost 5 bases, the J end lost 4 bases, and 6 bases lay between the germline ends. The V gene's germline CDR1 is SEHNR and CDR2 FQNEAQ (reference sequence). The CDR3 length is 12 residues. TCRdb keeps only in-frame clones here, not all; method: immunoSEQ multiplex PCR. This table holds under 25,000 clones, approximately 80% found once. This clone was seen just once. Its target is not known. The input for sequencing was peripheral blood mononuclear cells, taken before stem cell transplant. This chain joins TRBV7-9 and TRBJ1-5; D not certain. This TCR was sampled from a man in his 60s with acute myeloid leukemia. Some clones in this sample may be carry-over from other donors' samples. This CDR3 is CASSLDNQPQHF. In DNA, the CDR3 is TGTGCCAGCAGCCTAGATAATCAGCCCCAGCATTTT.